This entry lists 28 T cell receptor beta chains sequenced from one sample in a study of T cells in Graves' hyperthyroidism and ophthalmopathy. TCR beta CDR3 regions were amplified from RNA transcripts. TCR CDR3 regions were first amplified by RT-PCR with HTBI primers. Each CDR3 protein gets one entry after TCRdb re-called the multiplex PCR reads with MiXCR. The sample includes hundreds of thousands of distinct CDR3 sequences, 35% to 55% of them seen just once. The sample was peripheral blood or thyroid tissue (not recorded which). The origin of the receptors is a woman under 30 with Graves' hyperthyroidism.

The genes are TRBV14 and TRBJ2-5; D unresolved. The CDR3 sequence is 15 residues long. Germline-derived CDR1 and CDR2 are SGHDN and FVKESK. Trimming took 4 bases from V and 5 from J, leaving 17 bases between them. The CDR3 sequence is CASSPDGVSVETQYF. The CDR3, as DNA: TGTGCCAGCAGCCCAGATGGGGTGTCGGTGGAGACCCAGTACTTC.

The chain combines TRBV7-9 with TRBJ2-7; no clear D gene. The ends were cut back, 5 bases at V and 2 bases at J, with 10 bases in the middle. The CDR3 covers 13 residues. In germline, CDR1 is SEHNR, CDR2 FQNEAQ (reference sequence). CDR3 region: CASSQAMPYEQYF. Written as DNA, the CDR3 is TGTGCCAGCAGCCAGGCCATGCCCTACGAGCAGTACTTC.

The chain employs TRBV5-4 and TRBJ1-3; a possible D gene is TRBD1 (5 bases). V was pared by 4 bases and J by 8 bases, with 19 bases between. This CDR3 spans 15 amino acids. The germline V gene has CDR1 SGHNT and CDR2 YYREEE (reference sequence). CDR3 protein: CASSQERGRAHTIYF. The CDR3 DNA is TGTGCCAGCAGCCAAGAAAGGGGCAGGGCCCACACCATATATTTT.

With respect to this clonotype: Given a much more abundant clone one base away, this may be a read error. This chain uses TRBV7-3 with TRBJ1-1; 7 bases are a match to TRBD1. Germline CDR1 and CDR2: SGHTA and FQGTGA. The CDR3 extends over 14 amino acids. The CDR3 nucleotides read TGTGCCAACAGCTTACTGGGGAGACAGGGAAAGGCTTTCTTT. Its protein is CANSLLGRQGKAFF. The whole variable domain, filled in from reference TRBV7-3 and TRBJ1-1, reads GAGVSQTPSNKVTEKGKYVELRCDPISGHTALYWYRQSLGQGPEFLIYFQGTGAADDSGLPNDRFFAVRPEGSVSTLKIQRTERGDSAVYLCANSLLGRQGKAFFGQGTRLTVV.

This clonotype was seen ten or more times. V gene TRBV7-9 combines with J gene TRBJ1-2, with TRBD1 identical over 10 bases. Germline CDR1 is SEHNR and CDR2 is FQNEAQ (reference sequence). Germline trimming cut 5 bases from V and 8 bases from J; bases unmatched to any gene: 8. The CDR3 spans 14 residues. CDR3 in amino acids: CASSTGQGYWGYTF. As DNA, the CDR3 is TGTGCCAGCAGCACGGGACAGGGGTACTGGGGCTACACCTTC.

This chain connects TRBV2 to TRBJ1-1, with a possible D match to TRBD1 (6 bases). The CDR3 length is 14 residues. Germline-derived CDR1 and CDR2 are SNHLY and FYNNEI. V was trimmed by 4 bases and J by 1 base, leaving 10 bases between them. In DNA, the CDR3 is TGTGCCAGCAGTGCTCCCAGGGGGAACACTGAAGCTTTCTTT. Translation: CASSAPRGNTEAFF.

This clonotype was recorded once. This rearrangement joins TRBV20-1 to TRBJ2-7, with D tentatively TRBD2 (5 bases). V was pared by 3 bases and J by 4 bases, with 13 bases between. Germline loops: CDR1 DFQATT, CDR2 SNEGSKA (reference sequence). The CDR3 runs 13 residues. The CDR3 sequence: CSASQDLGYEQYF. The CDR3 DNA is TGCAGTGCTAGCCAGGACTTAGGGTACGAGCAGTACTTC.

The chain carries TRBV25-1 and TRBJ1-2; D remains unclear. The germline CDR1 and CDR2 sequences are MGHDK and SYGVNS. CDR3 length equals 16 residues. The V end was cut by 5 bases, the J end by 2 bases, with 18 bases between. The CDR3 here is CASSPRVSTTNYGYTF. CDR3 coding DNA: TGTGCCAGCAGTCCCCGTGTCAGCACTACCAACTATGGCTACACCTTC.

This clonotype was counted many times. The rearrangement uses TRBV2 and TRBJ1-6; D not certain. V lost 5 bases and J 8 bases, leaving 7 bases between the germline ends. Germline values: CDR1 SNHLY, CDR2 FYNNEI. The CDR3 consists of 12 residues. The CDR3 loop is CASSYEDSPLHF. CDR3 bases: TGTGCCAGCAGTTACGAGGATTCACCCCTCCACTTT.

The rearrangement uses TRBV15 and TRBJ1-6; D is perhaps TRBD1 (5 bases). Germline loops: CDR1 LNHNV, CDR2 YYDKDF (reference sequence). CDR3 length equals 12 residues. Trimming pared 6 bases from V and 9 bases from J, leaving 9 bases between. The CDR3 sequence is CATSSGPSPLHF. In DNA form, the CDR3 reads TGTGCCACCAGTTCGGGACCTTCACCCCTCCACTTT. The complete variable domain, with remaining parts taken from reference TRBV15 and TRBJ1-6, reads DAMVIQNPRYQVTQFGKPVTLSCSQTLNHNVMYWYQQKSSQAPKLLFHYYDKDFNNEADTPDNFQSRRPNTSFCFLDIRSPGLGDTAMYLCATSSGPSPLHFGNGTRLTVT.

With respect to this clonotype: One end of the junction fails to match germline, which may point to a read error. The rearrangement joins TRBV7-9 to TRBJ2-5; D gene uncertain. CDR1 is SEHNR and CDR2 is FQNEAQ in the germline V gene (reference sequence). The CDR3 has 12 amino acids. CDR3 protein: CASSHLEETQYF. DNA for the CDR3: TGCGCCAGCAGCCACTTAGAAGAGACCCAGTACTTC.

This clonotype was detected once. The genes are TRBV9 and TRBJ1-4; 9 bases align to TRBD1. J lost 0 bases, V lost 5 bases, and 5 bases had no gene match. This CDR3 has 16 amino acids. Germline V CDR1 and CDR2: SGDLS, YYNGEE. CDR3 nucleotides: TGTGCCAGCAGGTCCGGGACAGGGTCAACTAATGAAAAACTGTTTTTT. The encoded protein is CASRSGTGSTNEKLFF.

The V call is TRBV9, the J call TRBJ1-2, with 7 bases lining up with TRBD1. Trimming cost V 3 bases and J 3 bases; bases outside gene matches: 11. Germline CDR1 SGDLS, CDR2 YYNGEE. The CDR3 contains 16 residues. This CDR3 is CASSAGTDRADYGYTF. The DNA for the CDR3 is TGTGCCAGCAGCGCCGGGACCGACAGGGCGGACTATGGCTACACCTTC.

This clonotype was seen ten or more times. The J gene is TRBJ2-7, the V gene TRBV10-3; D possibly corresponds to TRBD2 (6 bases). Deletions cut 10 bases from V and 5 bases from J, with 15 bases between. CDR1 is ENHRY and CDR2 is SYGVKD in the germline V gene. This CDR3 spans 12 amino acids. The CDR3 DNA reads as TGTGCCACGTCGGGAGTTAGAGACGAGCAGTACTTC. Residues: CATSGVRDEQYF.

Ten or more counts support this clonotype. J is TRBJ2-5 and V is TRBV9, with a weak D call TRBD2 (5 bases). CDR3 length: 14 amino acids. Germline assignment: CDR1 SGDLS and CDR2 YYNGEE. The V end lost 0 bases, the J end lost 6 bases, and 12 bases lay between the germline ends. The CDR3 DNA follows: TGTGCCAGCAGCGTAGCTCCCGAGGGAAAGACCCAGTACTTC. Translated, it gives CASSVAPEGKTQYF.

This rearrangement joins TRBV11-3 to TRBJ1-2; unclear D gene. Trimming shortened V by 6 bases and J by 4 bases, and 18 bases separated the two germline ends. The CDR3 covers 15 residues. The germline gives CDR1 SGHNT, CDR2 YENEEA. In DNA form, the CDR3 reads TGTGCCAGCAGTCATCCCCAGGACGGTTTCTATGGCTACACCTTC. Its translation: CASSHPQDGFYGYTF.

This clonotype showed up many times. The chain links TRBV10-3 to TRBJ1-5, with TRBD1 matching over 8 bases. The V segment lost 2 bases and the J segment 8 bases; nucleotides outside the gene matches: 5. Germline values: CDR1 ENHRY, CDR2 SYGVKD. The CDR3 is 14 amino acids. This CDR3 is CAISEATGEEPQHF. The CDR3 region has the DNA TGTGCCATCAGTGAGGCGACAGGGGAAGAGCCCCAGCATTTT.

Concerning this clonotype: A junction boundary mismatches the germline segment, possibly from a read error. The V and J genes are TRBV6-1 and TRBJ2-2, with D tentatively TRBD1 (6 bases). CDR3 length: 15 residues. CDR1 MNHNS and CDR2 SASEGT come from the germline V gene. The CDR3 DNA follows: TGTGCCAGCAGGGAAGGGGGATTAGGCACCGGGGAGCTGTTTTTT. Translation gives CASREGGLGTGELFF.

This chain's CDR3 is CASSDPVTGRWESSYEQYF. In DNA, the CDR3 is TGTGCCAGCAGTGATCCCGTGACAGGCAGGTGGGAAAGCTCCTACGAGCAGTACTTC. The genes are TRBV25-1 and TRBJ2-7, with a possible D match to TRBD1 (6 bases). CDR1 MGHDK and CDR2 SYGVNS come from the germline V gene. The CDR3 extends over 19 amino acids. The V and J ends lost 3 bases and 0 bases respectively, with 24 bases between them.

In the case of this clonotype: An end of the junction does not agree with germline; a read error may underlie this. V and J are TRBV2 and TRBJ2-7, with D possibly being TRBD2 (7 bases). The CDR3 covers 14 residues. CDR1 and CDR2 from the germline V gene are SNHLY and FYNNEI. CDR3 sequence reads: CASREGGGTHEQYF. In nucleotides, the CDR3 is TGTGCCAGCAGAGAAGGGGGAGGGACCCACGAGCAGTACTTC.

This clonotype came up once. Relative to the germline gene, one junction end is altered; a read error may explain this. This chain joins TRBV7-9 and TRBJ1-2, with D tentatively TRBD1 (5 bases). The CDR3 is made up of 15 amino acids. Germline loops: CDR1 SEHNR, CDR2 FQNEAQ (reference sequence). DNA for the CDR3: TGCGCCAGCAGCCAGAGGGACGTCGCTAACTATGGCTACACCTTC. It yields the protein CASSQRDVANYGYTF. Together with reference TRBV7-9 and TRBJ1-2, the CDR3 gives the full variable domain: DTGVSQNPRHKITKRGQNVTFRCDPISEHNRLYWYRQTLGQGPEFLTYFQNEAQLEKSRLLSDRFSAERPKGSFSTLEIQRTEQGDSAMYLCASSQRDVANYGYTFGSGTRLTVV.

The chain links TRBV25-1 to TRBJ1-1, with a possible D match to TRBD1 (5 bases). CDR1 and CDR2 (germline): MGHDK, SYGVNS. This CDR3 contains 14 residues. V gave up 4 bases and J gave up 3 bases, with 12 bases separating them. The CDR3 sequence is CASSARQPDTEAFF. CDR3 nucleotides: TGTGCCAGCAGTGCAAGACAGCCGGACACTGAAGCTTTCTTT.

This clonotype was counted only a few times. V gene TRBV20-1 combines with J gene TRBJ2-7, with D unresolved. In germline, CDR1 is DFQATT, CDR2 SNEGSKA (reference sequence). This CDR3 comprises 13 residues. V dropped 6 bases and J dropped 6 bases, with 18 bases sitting between them. CDR3 nucleotides: TGCAGTGCCCGAGGTGGGTTCGGCGGCGAGCAGTACTTC. Translating gives CSARGGFGGEQYF.

The V gene is TRBV2, the J gene TRBJ1-6; D is perhaps TRBD1 (5 bases). V gave up 7 bases and J gave up 11 bases, with 18 bases separating them. This CDR3 has 14 amino acids. Germline V gene data show CDR1 as SNHLY and CDR2 as FYNNEI. CDR3 coding DNA: TGTGCCAGCACCCCTGGGCGGACAAGGGCACCCCTCCACTTT. It translates to CASTPGRTRAPLHF. The complete variable domain, with remaining parts taken from reference TRBV2 and TRBJ1-6, reads EPEVTQTPSHQVTQMGQEVILRCVPISNHLYFYWYRQILGQKVEFLVSFYNNEISEKSEIFDDQFSVERPDGSNFTLKIRSTKLEDSAMYFCASTPGRTRAPLHFGNGTRLTVT.

This clonotype was seen more than once but under ten times. This chain joins TRBV24-1 and TRBJ2-5, with unresolved D. Germline V gene sequence: CDR1 KGHDR, CDR2 SFDVKD. The CDR3 has 15 amino acids. Trimming removed 5 bases at V and 2 bases at J, with 14 bases between. In DNA, the CDR3 is TGTGCCACCAGTGCTTGGATGTCGGATCAAGAGACCCAGTACTTC. Translating it yields CATSAWMSDQETQYF.

The chain links TRBV4-1 to TRBJ2-5; D remains unclear. The CDR3 covers 13 residues. V shed 7 bases and J shed 0 bases, with 9 bases lying between them. The germline V gene encodes CDR1 MGHRA and CDR2 YSYEKL. The CDR3 reads CASTLSDQETQYF. CDR3 nucleotides: TGCGCCAGCACCCTATCGGACCAAGAGACCCAGTACTTC.

This clonotype was counted only a few times. The chain uses TRBV7-3 and TRBJ2-7, with TRBD2 identical over 10 bases. The J segment lost 4 bases and the V segment lost 6 bases, leaving 9 bases of the junction unmatched. The CDR3 covers 15 residues. Germline values: CDR1 SGHTA, CDR2 FQGTGA. The DNA of the CDR3 is TGTGCCAGCAGTGAAGGACTAGCGGAGGGGTACGAGCAGTACTTC. Its translation: CASSEGLAEGYEQYF.

This chain joins TRBV6-4 and TRBJ1-4; D gene unclear. CDR3 length equals 12 residues. Germline V gives CDR1 MRHNA, CDR2 SNTAGT. V was trimmed by 3 bases and J by 10 bases, leaving 9 bases between them. CDR3 sequence reads: CASSESAGKLFF. CDR3 nucleotide sequence: TGTGCCAGCAGTGAGTCGGCCGGAAAACTGTTTTTT.